The present entry profiles one T cell receptor beta chain with its context. Its antigen is unidentified. This sample is drawn from a study of T cell clones after liver transplantation. Regarding the study as a whole: Donor-reactive sequences fell more than third party-reactive ones, suggesting partial deletion.

After removal of 7 bases from V and 3 bases from J, the junction contained 9 bases not matched to a gene. CDR1 and CDR2 from the germline V gene are MDHEN and SYDVKM. This CDR3 is built from 14 residues. Using immunoSEQ multiplex PCR, the repertoire was profiled, and TCRdb retains in-frame clones only, with some absent. Of 20,000 to 25,000 clones in the sample, roughly 74% were seen once. The V gene is TRBV28, the J gene TRBJ2-7, with TRBD2 identical over 7 bases. This sample comprised CD8+ T cells from blood, obtained roughly 56 months after liver transplant. This receptor was obtained from a human patient who received a liver transplant. Some T cells may arise from the graft donor. CDR3 protein: CASTLGGESYEQYF. The DNA of the CDR3 is TGTGCCAGCACTCTGGGGGGGGAAAGCTACGAGCAGTACTTC.